This record concerns one T cell receptor beta chain sequence. Germline lookup yields CDR1 DFQATT and CDR2 SNEGSKA (reference sequence). V gave up 6 bases and J gave up 4 bases; unmatched junction bases: 3. The CDR3 covers 11 residues. These data originate in a study of control samples from healthy donors and cancer patients. The protocol was immunoSEQ multiplex PCR, while the TCRdb copy is restricted to in-frame clones and leaves out a portion. The table records about 120,000 clones, 85% to 95% of them present only once. Specimen: PBMCs. The chain uses TRBV20-1 and TRBJ2-7; 7 nucleotides align to TRBD1. This clonotype originated in a middle-aged man with head and neck cancer. The CDR3 spells CSAGDSYEQYF. Here the CDR3 DNA reads TGCAGTGCGGGGGACAGTTACGAGCAGTACTTC.